This TCR beta chain came from a study of CD8+CD57+ T cells in acquired aplastic anemia. The study, taken as a whole, reports: Patients and controls had in common 25 to 35 CD8+ CDR3 sequences.

Points on this clonotype: Its antigen is unidentified.

Genomic DNA acted as the template from which TCR beta VDJ combination and CDR3 sequence profiling were carried out. TCRdb used MiXCR to reprocess the reads, holding one entry per CDR3 protein. The sample gives more than 150,000 distinct CDR3 sequences, about 47% of which show up once; around 2.7% is in the top ten. CDR1 and CDR2 (germline): MGHDK, SYGVNS. The CDR3 has 15 residues. Germline trimming cut 6 bases from V and 8 bases from J; bases unmatched to any gene: 11. The rearrangement joins TRBV25-1 to TRBJ1-4; TRBD1 aligns across 8 bases. The sample was sorted CD4+, CD8+, or CD8+CD57+ T cells (not recorded which) from PBMCs. The receptor was derived from a human donor in good health. The CDR3 protein is CASRPSGGGLEKLFF. DNA of the CDR3: TGTGCCAGCAGGCCCTCAGGGGGCGGCTTAGAAAAACTGTTTTTT.